A single T cell receptor (beta chain) is shown here with its context. The same CDR3 is also encoded by other DNA sequences in this sample. Only in-frame clones appear in the TCRdb table, and some are missing; sequencing was by immunoSEQ multiplex PCR. The sample holds over 2 million clones, roughly 95% seen once. The data are from a study of shared clonotypes between healthy human individuals. Germline values: CDR1 MNHEY, CDR2 SVGAGI. The V gene lost 0 bases and the J gene lost 4 bases, with 9 bases spanning the gap. This CDR3 contains 14 residues. The sequence came from a man younger than 30 in good health. V and J are TRBV6-5 and TRBJ1-1; D is ambiguous. The sequenced sample was naive CD4+ T cells sorted from blood. Subset denoted: CD45RA+ positively selected. The CDR3 loop is CASSYSGGRTEAFF. The CDR3 bases are TGTGCCAGCAGTTACTCGGGAGGTCGCACTGAAGCTTTCTTT.